This T cell receptor (beta chain) was profiled in a study of low-dose radiotherapy and immunotherapy resistance in tumors. For the study at large: Dosing for Cohort 2 consisted of 1 Gy per fraction every two weeks, reaching a total of 13 Gy over 26 weeks.

Regarding time point: before trial treatment. Qualifying patients carried advanced solid tumors devoid of tumor-infiltrating lymphocytes. In its sample, this clonotype was seen many times. Covering alpha and beta chains, TRAV- and TRBV-specific primers were used for the first-strand cDNA. A roughly 20-cycle PCR with a constant-region primer and V-primer adapter amplified TCRs. Amplification of isolated mRNA was accomplished via in vitro transcription. MiXCR, applied by TCRdb to the reads, yields one record per CDR3 protein. The sample comprises 80,000 to 95,000 distinct CDR3 sequences, 9% to 9.5% of which are singletons, and 1% rests with the top ten. The material was PBMCs, obtained before treatment. The source is a male donor with prostate cancer.

The CDR3, as DNA: TGTGCCATCAGTGACCTAGGACAGGGAGGAGCTTTCTTT. Translating gives CAISDLGQGGAFF. This sequence joins TRBV10-3 and TRBJ1-1, with 8 positions matching TRBD1. The CDR3 has 13 residues. Germline V CDR1 and CDR2: ENHRY, SYGVKD. V shed 3 bases, J shed 10 bases, and the junction held 7 bases outside the gene matches.